Sequencing of this T cell receptor (beta chain) was carried out in a study of T cells after yellow fever vaccination. TCRdb re-called the 5' RACE reads with MiXCR, one entry per CDR3 protein. The data hold roughly 250,000 distinct CDR3 sequences, with 13% observed a single time. Germline-derived CDR1 and CDR2 are SGDLS and YYNGEE. Trimming removed 4 bases from V and 0 bases from J, with 14 bases in between. The CDR3 runs 16 residues. This clonotype has a handful of counts. Here the sequenced sample was CD4+ T cells sorted from PBMCs, taken 45 days after the yellow fever booster vaccination. The sequence came from a man between 25 and 39 years old who received the YFV17D yellow fever vaccine. The chain links TRBV9 to TRBJ2-1, with a possible D match to TRBD2 (6 bases). The CDR3, as DNA: TGTGCCAGCAGCCGGCTAGCGTGGAGCTCCTACAATGAGCAGTTCTTC. It yields the protein CASSRLAWSSYNEQFF.